This is a list of T cell receptor beta chains from one sample in a study of blood T cell repertoires in COVID-19. TCRdb keeps only in-frame clones here, not all; method: immunoSEQ multiplex PCR. The sample yields around 310,000 clones, around 91% seen once. Input material: PBMCs or T cells enriched from blood (not recorded which). The source is a woman aged 40 to 55 who had recovered from COVID-19. Each CDR3 is given with its conserved first and last residue. D genes are given only for firm matches. The size field is filled for only some rows; it gives once, few, many or a size class.

TRBV2	.	once	TRBJ2-1	CASSEQVYNEQFF	TGTGCCAGCAGTGAACAGGTCTACAATGAGCAGTTCTTC
TRBV9	TRBD1	.	TRBJ1-2	CASSVRLDRVDYGYTF	TGTGCCAGCAGCGTAAGGCTCGACAGGGTGGACTATGGCTACACCTTC
TRBV24-1	TRBD2	.	TRBJ2-5	CATPIRSGGDEETQYF	TGTGCCACCCCAATAAGGAGCGGGGGGGACGAAGAGACCCAGTACTTC
TRBV12-5	TRBD2	.	TRBJ2-1	CASGQLAGGHNEQFF	TGTGCTAGTGGTCAACTAGCGGGGGGTCACAATGAGCAGTTCTTC
TRBV6-5	TRBD2	.	TRBJ2-5	CASRGGETQYF	TGTGCCAGCAGGGGAGGGGAGACCCAGTACTTC
TRBV11-2	.	.	TRBJ1-6	CASSLGGGLNSPLHF	TGTGCCAGCAGCTTAGGGGGAGGGCTCAATTCACCCCTCCACTTT
TRBV9	TRBD2	.	TRBJ2-7	CASSVATSGSSYEQYF	TGTGCCAGCAGCGTAGCCACTAGCGGGAGCTCCTACGAGCAGTACTTC
TRBV9	TRBD2	once	TRBJ2-3	CASSVGASGNSDTQYF	TGTGCCAGCAGCGTAGGGGCTAGCGGGAATTCAGATACGCAGTATTTT
TRBV7-6	TRBD1	.	TRBJ1-3	CASSGTGAFSGNTIYF	TGTGCCAGCAGCGGGACAGGGGCCTTCTCTGGAAACACCATATATTTT
TRBV2	.	.	TRBJ2-3	CASRETTTDTDTQYF	TGTGCCAGCAGGGAGACTACTACTGACACAGATACGCAGTATTTT
TRBV7-3	.	.	TRBJ2-1	CASSLNRGGNEQFF	TGTGCCAGCAGCTTAAATAGGGGGGGCAATGAGCAGTTCTTC
TRBV7-2	TRBD2	.	TRBJ2-3	CASSSLAGGPTDTQYF	TGTGCCAGCAGCTCCCTCGCGGGAGGGCCCACAGATACGCAGTATTTT
TRBV9	.	.	TRBJ2-3	CASTLGGDFRTDTQYF	TGTGCCAGCACCTTAGGGGGGGACTTCCGCACAGATACGCAGTATTTT
TRBV27	.	.	TRBJ1-6	CASSFRVNSPLHF	TGTGCCAGCAGTTTCCGGGTCAATTCACCCCTCCACTTT
TRBV5-1	TRBD2	.	TRBJ2-3	CASSQQGGGADTQYF	TGCGCCAGCAGCCAGCAGGGCGGGGGGGCAGATACGCAGTATTTT
TRBV7-6	TRBD2	once	TRBJ2-1	CASSLGLAPDEQFF	TGTGCCAGCAGCTTAGGACTAGCCCCGGATGAGCAGTTCTTC
TRBV27	.	.	TRBJ2-7	CASSLSQEGIYEQYF	TGTGCCAGCAGTTTATCGCAGGAGGGGATTTACGAGCAGTACTTC
TRBV7-3	TRBD1	.	TRBJ1-1	CASSFRDRGGTEAFF	TGTGCCAGCAGCTTCCGGGACAGGGGAGGCACTGAAGCTTTCTTT
TRBV2	TRBD1	.	TRBJ2-1	CASMGQGARNEQFF	TGTGCCAGTATGGGACAGGGGGCGCGAAATGAGCAGTTCTTC
TRBV4-1	TRBD1	.	TRBJ1-5	CASSPGTGGQPQHF	TGCGCCAGCAGCCCAGGGACAGGTGGTCAGCCCCAGCATTTT
TRBV13	.	once	TRBJ2-1	CASSFSNEQFF	TGTGCCAGCAGCTTTAGCAATGAGCAGTTCTTC
TRBV7-2	.	.	TRBJ2-7	CASSLAGAHRDFSYEQYF	TGTGCCAGCAGCTTAGCGGGGGCCCACAGGGATTTCTCCTACGAGCAGTACTTC
TRBV10-1	.	.	TRBJ2-6	CASGELGSSGANVLTF	TGCGCCTCAGGGGAGCTCGGTAGCTCTGGGGCCAACGTCCTGACTTTC